Shown below are 25 T cell receptor beta chains from a single sample sequenced in a study of OX40 agonist ivuxolimab in advanced cancers. Clones were read by immunoSEQ multiplex PCR, and TCRdb kept only the in-frame ones, dropping some. This table has tens of thousands of clones, under 90% appearing once. The source material was CD4+ or CD8+ T cells sorted from blood, sampled in a trial of the OX40 agonist ivuxolimab. These receptors were collected from an adult with an advanced solid tumor such as melanoma, head and neck, liver or kidney cancer.

This CDR3 is CASIPQGGYGYTF. The DNA of the CDR3 is TGTGCCAGCATCCCACAGGGGGGCTATGGCTACACCTTC. This sequence joins TRBV7-2 and TRBJ1-2; 8 positions agree with TRBD1. The CDR3 runs to 13 residues. CDR1 is SGHTA and CDR2 is FQGNSA in the germline V gene. J gave up 4 bases and V 7 bases, and 5 bases lay outside the gene matches.

V and J are TRBV21-1 and TRBJ1-2; TRBD1 is the table's D call, not checked against the DNA. TRBV21-1 is assigned pseudogene status. The CDR3 is 14 amino acids. The CDR3 DNA is TGTGCCAGCAGAGGGACAGGGGCCTCTCGGGGCTACACCTTC. The encoded protein is CASRGTGASRGYTF.

This chain connects TRBV7-9 to TRBJ1-3; D is possibly TRBD1 (5 bases). This CDR3 has 16 residues. Trimming removed 5 bases at V and 0 bases at J, with 14 bases between. Germline V gene lookup returns CDR1 SEHNR and CDR2 FQNEAQ (reference sequence). Written as DNA, the CDR3 is TGTGCCAGCAGCAGCAGGGACGCCCCCTCTGGAAACACCATATATTTT. It yields the protein CASSSRDAPSGNTIYF. The variable domain in full, with the rest retrieved from reference TRBV7-9 and TRBJ1-3, is DTGVSQNPRHKITKRGQNVTFRCDPISEHNRLYWYRQTLGQGPEFLTYFQNEAQLEKSRLLSDRFSAERPKGSFSTLEIQRTEQGDSAMYLCASSSRDAPSGNTIYFGEGSWLTVV.

This clone was recorded a few times. This chain uses TRBV4-2 with TRBJ2-1, with a tentative D call TRBD2 (7 bases). This CDR3 has 17 residues. Germline lookup yields CDR1 LGHNA and CDR2 YNFKEQ. V shed 4 bases and J shed 5 bases, with 21 bases lying between them. CDR3 protein: CASSRVGGGASNNEQFF. CDR3 nucleotides: TGTGCCAGCAGCCGAGTTGGAGGGGGGGCTTCGAACAATGAGCAGTTCTTC.

The chain carries TRBV5-1 and TRBJ2-7, with D possibly being TRBD2 (6 bases). V was shortened by 4 bases and J by 3 bases, with 20 bases between the two germline ends. Germline values: CDR1 SGHRS, CDR2 YFSETQ. The length of the CDR3 is 16 residues. The CDR3 region has the DNA TGCGCCAGCAGCGGGCGGGGTAAGGGCCTCATCTACGAGCAGTACTTC. Encoded protein: CASSGRGKGLIYEQYF. Variable domain in full (rest from reference TRBV5-1 and TRBJ2-7): KAGVTQTPRYLIKTRGQQVTLSCSPISGHRSVSWYQQTPGQGLQFLFEYFSETQRNKGNFPGRFSGRQFSNSRSEMNVSTLELGDSALYLCASSGRGKGLIYEQYFGPGTRLTVT.

This clone was observed a few times. The V call is TRBV6-1, the J call TRBJ2-2; D ambiguous. V was pared by 4 bases and J by 0 bases, with 15 bases between. Germline CDR1 MNHNS, CDR2 SASEGT. The CDR3 is 17 amino acids. CDR3 bases: TGTGCCAGCAGTGCCCCTGGTAGGGCTGCGAACACCGGGGAGCTGTTTTTT. Its translation is CASSAPGRAANTGELFF.

This chain links TRBV15 with TRBJ2-5; D is uncertain. Trimming pared 4 bases from V and 2 bases from J, leaving 17 bases between. Per germline, CDR1 LNHNV and CDR2 YYDKDF (reference sequence). This CDR3 comprises 16 residues. The CDR3: CATSILWRRVQETQYF. In DNA, the CDR3 is TGTGCCACCAGCATCCTTTGGAGAAGGGTACAAGAGACCCAGTACTTC.

The rearrangement joins TRBV5-4 to TRBJ1-2; 12 nucleotides line up with TRBD1. With 3 bases clipped from V and 3 bases from J, the junction kept 3 bases outside the gene matches. Germline V gene data show CDR1 as SGHNT and CDR2 as YYREEE (reference sequence). The CDR3 runs 15 residues. Here the CDR3 reads CASSSGTGGHYGYTF. The CDR3 nucleotides are TGTGCCAGCAGCTCTGGGACAGGGGGCCACTATGGCTACACCTTC.

The CDR3: CASSLRTEGDSPLHF. The CDR3 DNA is TGCGCCAGCAGCCTTAGGACAGAGGGGGATTCACCCCTCCACTTT. The chain joins TRBV5-1 to TRBJ1-6; TRBD1 might be the D (6 bases). CDR1 and CDR2 (germline): SGHRS, YFSETQ. There are 15 residues in the CDR3. Deletions cut 4 bases from V and 8 bases from J, with 16 bases between.

The chain links TRBV9 to TRBJ1-2, with D hard to call. Germline V gives CDR1 SGDLS, CDR2 YYNGEE. The CDR3 sequence is 12 residues long. Trimming took off 0 bases at V and 2 bases at J, with 2 bases between the two ends. Here the CDR3 reads CASSVGNYGYTF. The CDR3 bases are TGTGCCAGCAGCGTAGGCAACTATGGCTACACCTTC.

This clone was observed once. The chain joins TRBV5-5 to TRBJ2-2, with D hard to call. The CDR3 extends over 13 amino acids. In germline, CDR1 is SGHKS, CDR2 YYEKEE (reference sequence). V was pared by 4 bases and J by 6 bases, with 10 bases between. This CDR3 is CASSRPVSGELFF. As DNA, the CDR3 is TGTGCCAGCAGCCGCCCCGTCTCCGGGGAGCTGTTTTTT. The variable domain in full, completed from reference TRBV5-5 and TRBJ2-2, reads DAGVTQSPTHLIKTRGQQVTLRCSPISGHKSVSWYQQVLGQGPQFIFQYYEKEERGRGNFPDRFSARQFPNYSSELNVNALLLGDSALYLCASSRPVSGELFFGEGSRLTVL.

The V gene is TRBV6-5, the J gene TRBJ2-6; D is unresolved. V lost 5 bases and J 0 bases, leaving 8 bases between the germline ends. The CDR3 has 15 residues. The germline V gene has CDR1 MNHEY and CDR2 SVGAGI. The CDR3 sequence is CASSPRPSGANVLTF. CDR3 nucleotides: TGTGCCAGCAGTCCCCGGCCCTCTGGGGCCAACGTCCTGACTTTC.

V gene TRBV7-6 combines with J gene TRBJ1-6, with D possibly TRBD1 on 5 matching bases. Germline CDR1 SGHVS, CDR2 FNYEAQ. Trimming removed 5 bases from V and 6 bases from J, with 23 bases in between. The CDR3 length is 18 residues. For the CDR3, the DNA is TGTGCCAGCAGCCGCACCGCCCCGGATCGGGGGGTTAATTCACCCCTCCACTTT. This sequence encodes CASSRTAPDRGVNSPLHF.

The chain has TRBV9 and TRBJ2-2; TRBD2 agrees at 7 bases. The CDR3 loop spans 15 amino acids. The V and J ends lost 4 bases and 8 bases, in that order; junction bases with no gene match: 11. Germline V gene data show CDR1 as SGDLS and CDR2 as YYNGEE. The CDR3 region is CASSSRAGDSGELFF. The CDR3 nucleotides read TGTGCCAGCAGCTCGCGCGCGGGGGATTCGGGGGAGCTGTTTTTT.

In its sample, this clone was seen a few times. This chain links TRBV7-2 with TRBJ2-7, with TRBD1 matching over 8 bases. The germline V gene has CDR1 SGHTA and CDR2 FQGNSA. This CDR3 has 14 residues. The ends lost 5 bases at V and 2 bases at J; junction bases unmatched: 5. The CDR3 sequence: CASSQDRVAYEQYF. The CDR3 DNA follows: TGTGCCAGCAGCCAGGACAGGGTAGCCTACGAGCAGTACTTC.

This rearrangement joins TRBV29-1 to TRBJ2-1, with D hard to call. V was pared by 7 bases and J by 6 bases, with 4 bases between. Germline lookup yields CDR1 SQVTM and CDR2 ANQGSEA. The CDR3 length is 9 residues. The CDR3, as DNA: TGCAGCGCCGGCAATGAGCAGTTCTTC. Its translation is CSAGNEQFF.

V is TRBV10-1 and J is TRBJ1-1; D is uncertain. V was pared by 6 bases and J by 0 bases, with 8 bases between. Germline-derived CDR1 and CDR2 are WNHNN and SYGVQD (reference sequence). The CDR3 is 13 residues long. The CDR3 DNA reads as TGCGCCAGCAGGGCTACAGTGAACACTGAAGCTTTCTTT. It codes for CASRATVNTEAFF.

This clone was detected once. The rearrangement uses TRBV5-5 and TRBJ2-5, with D perhaps matching TRBD1 (6 bases). Germline CDR1 and CDR2: SGHKS and YYEKEE (reference sequence). With 5 bases removed from V and 6 bases from J, the gap between germline ends came to 26 bases. CDR3 length: 17 amino acids. Here the CDR3 DNA reads TGTGCCAGCAGAAATATGACAGGATCGATTCTCATGAAGACCCAGTACTTC. This codes for CASRNMTGSILMKTQYF.

The genes are TRBV30 and TRBJ1-5; D remains ambiguous. The V gene lost 0 bases and the J gene lost 4 bases, with 19 bases spanning the gap. Germline lookup yields CDR1 GTSNPN and CDR2 SVGIG (reference sequence). The length of the CDR3 is 17 residues. CDR3 nucleotides: TGTGCCTGGAGTGTACATTCTTCATGGGCAGGTAATCAGCCCCAGCATTTT. Translated, it gives CAWSVHSSWAGNQPQHF.

This CDR3 reads CASSTGGNSPLHF. The DNA for the CDR3 is TGCGCCAGCAGCACCGGGGGGAATTCACCCCTCCACTTT. This chain links TRBV5-1 with TRBJ1-6; TRBD1 is a possible D gene (5 bases). The germline V and J ends were trimmed by 4 bases and 7 bases, with 9 bases remaining between them. Germline V gene lookup returns CDR1 SGHRS and CDR2 YFSETQ. This CDR3 comprises 13 residues. The full variable domain, rest sourced from reference TRBV5-1 and TRBJ1-6, is KAGVTQTPRYLIKTRGQQVTLSCSPISGHRSVSWYQQTPGQGLQFLFEYFSETQRNKGNFPGRFSGRQFSNSRSEMNVSTLELGDSALYLCASSTGGNSPLHFGNGTRLTVT.

The genes are TRBV5-4 and TRBJ1-5, with D possibly being TRBD1 (5 bases). The CDR3 sequence is 15 residues long. Germline assignment: CDR1 SGHNT and CDR2 YYREEE (reference sequence). The V end lost 1 base, the J end lost 1 base, and 9 bases lay between the germline ends. The CDR3: CASSLQGLSNQPQHF. CDR3 bases: TGTGCCAGCAGCTTGCAGGGTTTGAGCAATCAGCCCCAGCATTTT.

The V and J genes are TRBV5-6 and TRBJ2-7; TRBD1 agrees at 8 bases. The V gene's germline CDR1 is SGHDT and CDR2 YYEEEE. The V segment lost 4 bases and the J segment 5 bases; nucleotides outside the gene matches: 11. CDR3 length: 15 residues. CDR3 DNA sequence: TGTGCCAGCAGCCTGGGACAACAGGGGGTGGACGAGCAGTACTTC. As protein: CASSLGQQGVDEQYF.

The chain recombines TRBV6-1 with TRBJ1-1; no definite D call. In germline, CDR1 is MNHNS, CDR2 SASEGT. This CDR3 is 14 amino acids long. V was cut by 6 bases and J by 3 bases, with 14 bases left in between. The CDR3 bases are TGTGCCAGCAGGGCATTTGGGGTACACACTGAAGCTTTCTTT. Translation: CASRAFGVHTEAFF.

J is TRBJ1-6 and V is TRBV7-3, with 9 bases aligning to TRBD1. This CDR3 has 16 amino acids. V was clipped by 0 bases and J by 7 bases; unmatched bases: 4. Per the germline V gene, CDR1 is SGHTA and CDR2 is FQGTGA. The CDR3 region is CASSLTAGTGNSPLHF. In nucleotides, the CDR3 is TGTGCCAGCAGCTTAACAGCCGGGACAGGGAATTCACCCCTCCACTTT.

V gene TRBV18 combines with J gene TRBJ1-5; 10 bases fit TRBD1. The CDR3 spans 17 residues. Germline assignment: CDR1 KGHSH and CDR2 LQKENI. Trimming took 2 bases from V and 8 from J; bases not matched to a gene: 12. CDR3 sequence reads: CASSPSVPTGGLEPQHF. CDR3 coding DNA: TGTGCCAGCTCACCATCAGTACCGACAGGGGGCCTGGAGCCCCAGCATTTT. The variable domain in full, completed from reference TRBV18 and TRBJ1-5, reads NAGVMQNPRHLVRRRGQEARLRCSPMKGHSHVYWYRQLPEEGLKFMVYLQKENIIDESGMPKERFSAEFPKEGPSILRIQQVVRGDSAAYFCASSPSVPTGGLEPQHFGDGTRLSIL.